Sequencing of this T cell receptor (beta chain) was carried out in a study of blood T cell repertoires in COVID-19. Profiled with immunoSEQ multiplex PCR; TCRdb holds only in-frame clones, not every one. The data show some 220,000 clones, 80% to 85% seen once. Germline values: CDR1 LNHDA, CDR2 SQIVND (reference sequence). With V trimmed by 3 bases and J by 0 bases, 4 bases remained unmatched. This CDR3 comprises 16 residues. The chain couples TRBV19 to TRBJ1-4; TRBD1 matches 7 bases. Sequenced input: peripheral blood. The receptor was derived from a woman aged 25-40 years who had recovered from COVID-19. CDR3: CASSMGQTATNEKLFF. The CDR3 bases are TGTGCCAGTAGTATGGGACAGACCGCAACTAATGAAAAACTGTTTTTT. Using reference TRBV19 and TRBJ1-4 for the parts outside the CDR3, the full variable domain is DGGITQSPKYLFRKEGQNVTLSCEQNLNHDAMYWYRQDPGQGLRLIYYSQIVNDFQKGDIAEGYSVSREKKESFPLTVTSAQKNPTAFYLCASSMGQTATNEKLFFGSGTQLSVL.